This TCR beta chain was observed in a study of T cells in localized non-small cell lung cancer. Generated by immunoSEQ multiplex PCR, the TCRdb table keeps only in-frame clones and is missing some. The data show around 96,000 clones, roughly 93% seen once. The CDR3 contains 14 residues. V shed 5 bases and J shed 7 bases, with 14 bases lying between them. Germline V gene sequence: CDR1 MNHEY, CDR2 SMNVEV (reference sequence). Study findings and constraints: The study detected a median around 61 of the top 100 tumor clones in adjacent lung. Sequencing was limited to one tumor region, leaving the possibility of heterogeneity open. Greater T cell density in blood accompanied longer overall survival. Of the tissues analyzed, uninvolved adjacent lung showed maximal T cell clonality, greater than tumor.

Comment on this clone: Its antigen is unidentified.

V gene TRBV27 combines with J gene TRBJ1-4; a weak D match, TRBD1 (6 bases). This receptor was taken from a woman aged 40-75 years with stage II squamous cell lung carcinoma. Source: PBMCs, taken before any cancer treatment. This chain's CDR3 is CASSPRGRGEKLFF. CDR3 sequence (DNA): TGTGCCAGCAGTCCCCGGGGGCGCGGTGAAAAACTGTTTTTT.